The rows below give T cell receptor beta chains drawn from one sample of a study of T cell repertoires in ileal Crohn's disease. The table came from immunoSEQ multiplex PCR; TCRdb's copy has only in-frame clones and leaves some out. The sample lists about 6,600 clones, under 85% occurring once. Specimen: ileal tissue. These receptors came from an adult with Crohn's disease. Each CDR3 is given with its conserved first and last residue. Fields, in order: J gene, clone size, V gene, D gene, CDR3 protein, CDR3 DNA. The D gene is left open where the match is weak. Clone size is not always given. Where it is, it says once, few, many or a class for expanded clones.

j_call: TRBJ2-1
clone_size: -
v_call: TRBV11-2
d_call: -
cdr3_aa: CASSLGGLDFNEQFF
cdr3_nt: TGTGCCAGCAGCTTAGGCGGACTGGACTTCAATGAGCAGTTCTTC

j_call: TRBJ1-5
clone_size: -
v_call: TRBV30
d_call: -
cdr3_aa: CAWSDGSNQPQHF
cdr3_nt: TGTGCCTGGTCCGACGGTAGCAATCAGCCCCAGCATTTT

j_call: TRBJ2-1
clone_size: -
v_call: TRBV29-1
d_call: -
cdr3_aa: CSVDVGRSYNEQFF
cdr3_nt: TGCAGCGTTGACGTCGGACGGAGCTACAATGAGCAGTTCTTC

j_call: TRBJ2-7
clone_size: -
v_call: TRBV19
d_call: -
cdr3_aa: CASSTLQVSLPEQYF
cdr3_nt: TGTGCCAGTAGTACGCTACAGGTATCCCTCCCCGAGCAGTACTTC

j_call: TRBJ2-7
clone_size: -
v_call: TRBV5-1
d_call: -
cdr3_aa: CASSLWWGPSYEQYF
cdr3_nt: TGCGCCAGCAGCTTGTGGTGGGGACCTTCCTACGAGCAGTACTTC

j_call: TRBJ1-4
clone_size: -
v_call: TRBV27
d_call: -
cdr3_aa: CASRKQGPNEKLFF
cdr3_nt: TGTGCCAGCAGAAAACAGGGCCCTAATGAAAAACTGTTTTTT

j_call: TRBJ2-1
clone_size: once
v_call: TRBV11-3
d_call: -
cdr3_aa: CASSLGHPQFF
cdr3_nt: TGTGCCAGCAGCTTAGGACACCCGCAGTTCTTC

j_call: TRBJ1-5
clone_size: few
v_call: TRBV6-6
d_call: -
cdr3_aa: CASSYGWGGQPQHF
cdr3_nt: TGTGCCAGCAGTTACGGATGGGGGGGCCAGCCCCAGCATTTT

j_call: TRBJ1-1
clone_size: -
v_call: TRBV29-1
d_call: -
cdr3_aa: CSVGQGSIAEAFF
cdr3_nt: TGCAGCGTTGGCCAGGGTAGTATCGCTGAAGCTTTCTTT

j_call: TRBJ1-6
clone_size: -
v_call: TRBV30
d_call: -
cdr3_aa: CAWTKRGNSPLHF
cdr3_nt: TGTGCCTGGACAAAACGGGGTAATTCACCCCTCCACTTT

j_call: TRBJ1-5
clone_size: few
v_call: TRBV15
d_call: -
cdr3_aa: CATSSTSGSHQPQHF
cdr3_nt: TGTGCCACCAGCAGCACTTCAGGGTCTCATCAGCCCCAGCATTTT

j_call: TRBJ1-2
clone_size: -
v_call: TRBV5-1
d_call: -
cdr3_aa: CASSTQGAGYTF
cdr3_nt: TGCGCCAGCAGCACACAGGGTGCTGGCTACACCTTC

j_call: TRBJ1-2
clone_size: -
v_call: TRBV7-9
d_call: -
cdr3_aa: CASSPTGYGYTF
cdr3_nt: TGTGCCAGCAGCCCGACCGGATATGGCTACACCTTC

j_call: TRBJ2-5
clone_size: -
v_call: TRBV1
d_call: -
cdr3_aa: CTSTVYRDQETQYF
cdr3_nt: TGCACCAGCACCGTCTACCGGGACCAAGAGACCCAGTACTTC

j_call: TRBJ1-1
clone_size: -
v_call: TRBV2
d_call: -
cdr3_aa: CASREWLDHTEAFF
cdr3_nt: TGTGCCAGCAGGGAATGGCTGGACCACACTGAAGCTTTCTTT

j_call: TRBJ1-5
clone_size: -
v_call: TRBV6-4
d_call: TRBD1
cdr3_aa: CASSESTGENQPQHF
cdr3_nt: TGTGCCAGCAGTGAAAGCACAGGGGAAAATCAGCCCCAGCATTTT

j_call: TRBJ1-6
clone_size: -
v_call: TRBV5-5
d_call: -
cdr3_aa: CASSQIQDSPLHF
cdr3_nt: TGTGCCAGCAGCCAAATACAAGATTCACCCCTCCACTTT

j_call: TRBJ2-3
clone_size: -
v_call: TRBV5-1
d_call: -
cdr3_aa: CASSLEGQRADTQYF
cdr3_nt: TGCGCCAGCAGCTTGGAGGGACAGCGGGCAGATACGCAGTATTTT

j_call: TRBJ1-1
clone_size: -
v_call: TRBV11-2
d_call: TRBD1
cdr3_aa: CASSSLTGGNTEAFF
cdr3_nt: TGTGCCAGCAGCTCCCTTACAGGGGGAAACACTGAAGCTTTCTTT

j_call: TRBJ1-2
clone_size: -
v_call: TRBV5-8
d_call: -
cdr3_aa: CASSYLASYGYTF
cdr3_nt: TGTGCCAGCAGCTATCTGGCCAGCTATGGCTACACCTTC

j_call: TRBJ1-5
clone_size: -
v_call: TRBV9
d_call: -
cdr3_aa: CASSAGSQPQHF
cdr3_nt: TGTGCCAGCAGCGCGGGGTCTCAGCCCCAGCATTTT

j_call: TRBJ1-6
clone_size: -
v_call: TRBV19
d_call: -
cdr3_aa: CASSIDRQALTSPLHF
cdr3_nt: TGTGCCAGTAGTATAGATCGGCAGGCGCTTACTTCACCCCTCCACTTT

j_call: TRBJ2-5
clone_size: -
v_call: TRBV10-3
d_call: -
cdr3_aa: CAISVRADETQYF
cdr3_nt: TGTGCCATCAGTGTTCGGGCAGACGAGACCCAGTACTTC

j_call: TRBJ1-2
clone_size: -
v_call: TRBV5-1
d_call: -
cdr3_aa: CASSSDDRSHGYTF
cdr3_nt: TGCGCCAGCAGCAGCGATGACAGGTCCCATGGCTACACCTTC

j_call: TRBJ2-1
clone_size: once
v_call: TRBV2
d_call: -
cdr3_aa: CASSIAQTRNEQFF
cdr3_nt: TGTGCCAGCAGCATTGCTCAAACTAGGAATGAGCAGTTCTTC

j_call: TRBJ2-1
clone_size: once
v_call: TRBV29-1
d_call: -
cdr3_aa: CSVDTGIYPYNEQFF
cdr3_nt: TGCAGCGTAGACACAGGGATCTATCCCTACAATGAGCAGTTCTTC

j_call: TRBJ2-7
clone_size: few
v_call: TRBV11-2
d_call: -
cdr3_aa: CASSLDRVARSYEQYF
cdr3_nt: TGTGCCAGCAGCTTAGATCGAGTAGCCCGCTCCTACGAGCAGTACTTC

j_call: TRBJ2-3
clone_size: -
v_call: TRBV10-3
d_call: TRBD2
cdr3_aa: CAIMTSDSTDTQYF
cdr3_nt: TGTGCCATCATGACTAGCGATTCCACAGATACGCAGTATTTT

j_call: TRBJ2-7
clone_size: -
v_call: TRBV2
d_call: -
cdr3_aa: CASSPGGGGAHEQYF
cdr3_nt: TGTGCCAGCAGTCCCGGAGGAGGGGGGGCCCACGAGCAGTACTTC

j_call: TRBJ2-2
clone_size: -
v_call: TRBV25-1
d_call: -
cdr3_aa: CATGDRTGELFF
cdr3_nt: TGTGCCACCGGGGATAGGACCGGGGAGCTGTTTTTT

j_call: TRBJ1-3
clone_size: -
v_call: TRBV7-2
d_call: -
cdr3_aa: CASSFLAPGNTIYF
cdr3_nt: TGTGCCAGCAGCTTCCTAGCTCCTGGAAACACCATATATTTT